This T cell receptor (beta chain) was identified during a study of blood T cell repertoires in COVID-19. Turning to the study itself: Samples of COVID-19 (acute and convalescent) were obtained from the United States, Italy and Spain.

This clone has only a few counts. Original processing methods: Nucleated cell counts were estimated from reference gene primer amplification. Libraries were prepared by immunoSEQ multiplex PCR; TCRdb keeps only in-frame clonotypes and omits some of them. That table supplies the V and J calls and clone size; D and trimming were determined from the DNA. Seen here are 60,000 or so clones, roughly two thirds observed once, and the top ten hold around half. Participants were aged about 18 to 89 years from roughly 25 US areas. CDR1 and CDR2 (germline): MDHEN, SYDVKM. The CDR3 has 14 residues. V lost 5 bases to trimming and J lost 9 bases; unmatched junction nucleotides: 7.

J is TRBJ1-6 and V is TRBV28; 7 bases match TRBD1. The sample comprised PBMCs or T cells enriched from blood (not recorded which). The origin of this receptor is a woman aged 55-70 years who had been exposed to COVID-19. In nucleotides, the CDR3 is TGTGCCAGCAGTCTCGACAGGGATTTTTCACCCCTCCACTTT. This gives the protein CASSLDRDFSPLHF. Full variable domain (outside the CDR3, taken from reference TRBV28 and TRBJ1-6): DVKVTQSSRYLVKRTGEKVFLECVQDMDHENMFWYRQDPGLGLRLIYFSYDVKMKEKGDIPEGYSVSREKKERFSLILESASTNQTSMYLCASSLDRDFSPLHFGNGTRLTVT.